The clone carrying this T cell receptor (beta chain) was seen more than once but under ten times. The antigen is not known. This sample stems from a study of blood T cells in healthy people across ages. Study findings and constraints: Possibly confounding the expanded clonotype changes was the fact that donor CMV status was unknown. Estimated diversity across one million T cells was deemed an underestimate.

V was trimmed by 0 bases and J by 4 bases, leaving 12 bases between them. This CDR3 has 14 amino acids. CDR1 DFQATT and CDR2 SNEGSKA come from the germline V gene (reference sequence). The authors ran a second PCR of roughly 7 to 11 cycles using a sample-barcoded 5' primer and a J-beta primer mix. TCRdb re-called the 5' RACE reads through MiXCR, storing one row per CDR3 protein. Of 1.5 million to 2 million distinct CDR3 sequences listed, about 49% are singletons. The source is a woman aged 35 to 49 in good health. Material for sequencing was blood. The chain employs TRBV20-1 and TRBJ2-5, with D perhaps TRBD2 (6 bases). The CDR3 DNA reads TGCAGTGCTAGAGATGCGGGGTTACGAGAGACCCAGTACTTC. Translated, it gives CSARDAGLRETQYF.